These 14 T cell receptor beta chains came from one sample sequenced in a study of cytomegalovirus exposure and HLA in healthy donors. Primers: 60 Vbeta forward and 13 Jbeta reverse. TCRdb keeps only in-frame clones here, not all; method: immunoSEQ multiplex PCR. Of around 60,000 clones listed, around 72% are singletons. The specimen sequenced was PBMCs. These receptor sequences come from a man aged 50-60 years in good health and CMV-seropositive.

V is TRBV19 and J is TRBJ1-3; no clear D gene. The germline V gene encodes CDR1 LNHDA and CDR2 SQIVND (reference sequence). Trimming left V 3 bases short and J 0 bases short, with 12 bases between. This CDR3 has 16 residues. The CDR3 spells CASSIAGGLSGNTIYF. CDR3 sequence (DNA): TGTGCCAGTAGTATTGCGGGCGGACTCTCTGGAAACACCATATATTTT.

The chain has TRBV6-5 and TRBJ1-2, with D hard to call. This CDR3 spans 14 amino acids. V lost 0 bases to trimming and J lost 8 bases, with 13 bases between them. CDR1 is MNHEY, CDR2 SVGAGI, per germline. The CDR3 coding sequence is TGTGCCAGCAGTTACTCGCACTCAGGCACCGGCTACACCTTC. Translation gives CASSYSHSGTGYTF.

There are a few counts of this clone. Here the CDR3 reads CAIKASGSTDTQYF. The DNA for the CDR3 is TGTGCCATCAAGGCTAGCGGAAGCACAGATACGCAGTATTTT. The chain employs TRBV10-3 and TRBJ2-3, with 7 bases lining up with TRBD2. J gave up 0 bases and V 7 bases, and 4 bases lay outside the gene matches. In germline, CDR1 is ENHRY, CDR2 SYGVKD. The CDR3 runs to 14 residues.

The V gene is TRBV7-9, the J gene TRBJ1-1, with D perhaps matching TRBD1 (6 bases). Germline assignment: CDR1 SEHNR and CDR2 FQNEAQ (reference sequence). This CDR3 comprises 15 residues. V was trimmed by 5 bases and J by 4 bases, leaving 17 bases between them. The CDR3 nucleotides read TGTGCCAGCAGCCCTATCAGGGGTCGTAGCACTGAAGCTTTCTTT. Its protein is CASSPIRGRSTEAFF.

The chain combines TRBV19 with TRBJ1-2; 11 bases match TRBD1. With 8 bases clipped from V and 6 bases from J, the junction kept 5 bases outside the gene matches. The CDR3 loop spans 13 amino acids. The germline V gene encodes CDR1 LNHDA and CDR2 SQIVND (reference sequence). The CDR3 loop reads CASRDRGTDGYTF. The CDR3, as DNA: TGTGCCAGTCGGGACAGGGGGACGGATGGCTACACCTTC.

The gene calls are TRBV19 and TRBJ2-5; 7 nucleotides align to TRBD2. The germline V gene has CDR1 LNHDA and CDR2 SQIVND (reference sequence). The CDR3 totals 15 residues. The ends lost 5 bases at V and 7 bases at J; junction bases unmatched: 13. The CDR3 DNA sequence: TGTGCCAGTAGTCCGCAGGGACGGGACTATCGGACCCAGTACTTC. Translation: CASSPQGRDYRTQYF.

The rearrangement joins TRBV7-2 to TRBJ2-3, with D possibly being TRBD2 (6 bases). Trimming removed 3 bases from V and 3 bases from J, with 10 bases in between. CDR3 length: 14 residues. CDR1 is SGHTA and CDR2 is FQGNSA in the germline V gene. For the CDR3, the DNA is TGTGCCAGCAGCTTGGGCGGGGTGACAGATACGCAGTATTTT. This codes for CASSLGGVTDTQYF.

The gene calls are TRBV7-2 and TRBJ2-3; 9 bases agree with TRBD2. CDR3 length: 14 residues. Germline lookup yields CDR1 SGHTA and CDR2 FQGNSA. The trim removed 5 bases at V and 4 bases at J, leaving 4 bases unmatched. CDR3 coding DNA: TGTGCCAGCAGCCGCGGGGGGGCATCAGATACGCAGTATTTT. Encoded protein: CASSRGGASDTQYF.

Comments on this clone: One end of the junction is discordant with germline, which a read error may explain. The sample carries other DNA sequences with the same CDR3. The chain has TRBV7-6 and TRBJ2-5; perhaps TRBD1 as D (5 bases). Germline assignment: CDR1 SGHVS and CDR2 FNYEAQ. CDR3 length equals 14 residues. The DNA for the CDR3 is TGTGCCAGCAGCTTAGGCCCAGGGCAAGAGACCCAATACTTC. Residues: CASSLGPGQETQYF.

The CDR3 bases are TGTGCCATCAGTGATTTCGAAGACACATCAGATACGCAGTATTTT. Encoded protein: CAISDFEDTSDTQYF. The V and J genes are TRBV10-3 and TRBJ2-3; D is uncertain. The CDR3 runs to 15 residues. Looked up from germline, CDR1 is ENHRY and CDR2 is SYGVKD. Deletions cut 3 bases from V and 4 bases from J, with 14 bases between.

This clone was detected a few times. V and J are TRBV27 and TRBJ2-1; 8 bases fit TRBD2. Germline V CDR1 and CDR2: MNHEY, SMNVEV (reference sequence). The junction had 13 bases not matched to a gene; V was cut back by 6 bases and J by 0 bases. The CDR3 is made up of 18 amino acids. CDR3 nucleotides: TGTGCCAGCAGCCCGGGGGGGGTTGGGGCGAGCTCCTACAATGAGCAGTTCTTC. Amino acids: CASSPGGVGASSYNEQFF.

This chain uses TRBV7-2 with TRBJ2-3; weak D call: TRBD2 (7 bases). V shed 0 bases and J shed 4 bases, with 17 bases lying between them. Germline CDR1 SGHTA, CDR2 FQGNSA. The CDR3 spans 17 residues. DNA for the CDR3: TGTGCCAGCAGCTTAGCTCGACGGGGGGCAATCGCAGATACGCAGTATTTT. Encoded protein: CASSLARRGAIADTQYF.

The chain is built from TRBV11-2 and TRBJ1-6; D ambiguous. V shed 5 bases and J shed 10 bases, with 9 bases lying between them. The germline V gene encodes CDR1 SGHAT and CDR2 FQNNGV. There are 12 residues in the CDR3. CDR3 protein: CASSPPGSPLHF. The CDR3 region has the DNA TGTGCCAGCAGCCCGCCGGGGTCACCCCTCCACTTT.

This clone has just a few counts. J is TRBJ2-1 and V is TRBV7-8; 8 nucleotides align to TRBD2. J was trimmed by 3 bases and V by 1 base; bases with no gene match: 2. The CDR3 extends over 15 amino acids. Germline assignment: CDR1 SGHVS and CDR2 FQNEAQ. This CDR3 reads CASSLVAGIYNEQFF. Here the CDR3 DNA reads TGTGCCAGCAGCTTAGTAGCGGGGATCTACAATGAGCAGTTCTTC.